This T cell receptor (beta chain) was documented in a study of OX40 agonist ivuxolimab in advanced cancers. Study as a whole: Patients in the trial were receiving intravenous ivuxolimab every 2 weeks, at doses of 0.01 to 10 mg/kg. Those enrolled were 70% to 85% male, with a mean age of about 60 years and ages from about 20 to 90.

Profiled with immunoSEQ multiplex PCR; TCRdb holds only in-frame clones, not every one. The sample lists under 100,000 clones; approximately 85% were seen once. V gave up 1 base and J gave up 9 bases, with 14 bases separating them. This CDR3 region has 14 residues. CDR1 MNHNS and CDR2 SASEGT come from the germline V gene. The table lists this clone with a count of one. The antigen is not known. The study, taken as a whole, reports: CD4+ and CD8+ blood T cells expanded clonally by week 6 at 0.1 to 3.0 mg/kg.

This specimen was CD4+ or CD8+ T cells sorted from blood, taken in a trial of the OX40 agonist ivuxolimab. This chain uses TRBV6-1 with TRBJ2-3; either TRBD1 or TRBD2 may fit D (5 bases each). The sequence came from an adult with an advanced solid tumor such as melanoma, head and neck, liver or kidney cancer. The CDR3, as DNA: TGTGCCAGCAGTGAAGGCGCAGGGACGAGCACGCAGTATTTT. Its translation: CASSEGAGTSTQYF.